The rows below give T cell receptor beta chains drawn from one sample of a study of blood T cells in healthy people across ages. Each CDR3 protein is one row after TCRdb ran MiXCR on the 5' RACE reads. The sample records over 700,000 distinct CDR3 sequences, about 25% being singletons. The same data also contributed to another study, on T cells of mothers and their children.

The sequencing sample was made of blood. The receptors here all came from a boy aged 5 to 17 in good health. CDR3s include the opening cysteine and the closing phenylalanine or tryptophan. A D gene is named only where the DNA matches it firmly. Size values are once, few and many counts, or a class for expanded clones, and some rows have none.

CDR3: CSVDPSGAPTDTQYF; DNA: TGCAGCGTTGACCCTTCAGGTGCCCCCACAGATACGCAGTATTTT; size: -; D: -; J: TRBJ2-3; V: TRBV29-1
CDR3: CASEGGARDTQYF; DNA: TGTGCCAGCGAGGGGGGGGCAAGAGATACGCAGTATTTT; size: -; D: -; J: TRBJ2-3; V: TRBV28
CDR3: CASSWGTGYGYTF; DNA: TGTGCCAGCAGTTGGGGGACAGGGTATGGCTACACCTTC; size: few; D: TRBD1; J: TRBJ1-2; V: TRBV12-3/TRBV12-4
CDR3: CASTRTGIAGANVLTF; DNA: TGTGCCAGCACCCGAACAGGGATAGCTGGGGCCAACGTCCTGACTTTC; size: few; D: -; J: TRBJ2-6; V: TRBV6-1
CDR3: CASSLLWKIALDTEAFF; DNA: TGTGCCAGCAGCTTATTGTGGAAGATTGCTTTGGACACTGAAGCTTTCTTT; size: few; D: -; J: TRBJ1-1; V: TRBV7-8
CDR3: CASSRGPPTNEKLFF; DNA: TGTGCCAGCAGCCGGGGGCCCCCAACTAATGAAAAACTGTTTTTT; size: few; D: -; J: TRBJ1-4; V: TRBV27
CDR3: CSAPTSGGTYEQYF; DNA: TGCAGTGCCCCTACTAGCGGGGGAACCTACGAGCAGTACTTC; size: -; D: TRBD2; J: TRBJ2-7; V: TRBV20-1
CDR3: CASSESWTVYGYTF; DNA: TGTGCCAGCAGTGAAAGTTGGACGGTCTATGGCTACACCTTC; size: -; D: -; J: TRBJ1-2; V: TRBV25-1
CDR3: CASSEGVILNEQFF; DNA: TGTGCCAGCAGTGAGGGGGTAATACTCAATGAGCAGTTCTTC; size: -; D: -; J: TRBJ2-1; V: TRBV25-1
CDR3: CASSFWDRNQETQYF; DNA: TGCGCCAGCAGCTTCTGGGACAGGAACCAAGAGACCCAGTACTTC; size: few; D: TRBD1; J: TRBJ2-5; V: TRBV5-1
CDR3: CASSRGKNIQYF; DNA: TGTGCCAGCAGTCGAGGCAAAAACATTCAGTACTTC; size: few; D: -; J: TRBJ2-4; V: TRBV6-2/TRBV6-3
CDR3: CASRDGGSEQFF; DNA: TGTGCCAGCAGGGACGGGGGTAGTGAGCAGTTCTTC; size: few; D: -; J: TRBJ2-1; V: TRBV7-2
CDR3: CASGLVLGGASGNTIYF; DNA: TGTGCTAGTGGTTTGGTCTTAGGGGGAGCCTCTGGAAACACCATATATTTT; size: few; D: -; J: TRBJ1-3; V: TRBV12-5
CDR3: CAISEPGGYQETQYF; DNA: TGTGCCATCAGTGAGCCCGGGGGTTACCAAGAGACCCAGTACTTC; size: few; D: -; J: TRBJ2-5; V: TRBV10-3
CDR3: CASSLAGESSGVNEQFF; DNA: TGTGCCAGCAGCTTAGCCGGGGAATCGAGCGGAGTCAATGAGCAGTTCTTC; size: few; D: -; J: TRBJ2-1; V: TRBV13
CDR3: CASSQDRGPAIYNEQFF; DNA: TGCGCCAGCAGCCAAGATAGGGGGCCGGCGATATACAATGAGCAGTTCTTC; size: few; D: TRBD1; J: TRBJ2-1; V: TRBV4-1
CDR3: CASSFGTPNEQFF; DNA: TGTGCCAGCAGCTTTGGGACTCCCAATGAGCAGTTCTTC; size: -; D: -; J: TRBJ2-1; V: TRBV13
CDR3: CAISEFPGSNTETQYF; DNA: TGTGCCATCAGTGAGTTCCCGGGCTCTAATACAGAGACCCAGTACTTC; size: -; D: -; J: TRBJ2-5; V: TRBV10-3
CDR3: CASSSLTATSTDTQYF; DNA: TGCGCCAGCAGCTCACTGACAGCAACTAGCACAGATACGCAGTATTTT; size: -; D: -; J: TRBJ2-3; V: TRBV5-1
CDR3: CASSPLTESEEKLFF; DNA: TGTGCCAGCAGCCCTCTGACAGAAAGTGAGGAAAAACTGTTTTTT; size: few; D: -; J: TRBJ1-4; V: TRBV27
CDR3: CASSFGFRDNEQFF; DNA: TGTGCCAGCAGCTTCGGTTTCCGAGACAATGAGCAGTTCTTC; size: once; D: -; J: TRBJ2-1; V: TRBV7-2
CDR3: CASSDAELFF; DNA: TGTGCCAGCAGTGACGCGGAGTTGTTCTTT; size: -; D: -; J: TRBJ1-1; V: TRBV6-1
CDR3: CASSHASGANVLTF; DNA: TGTGCCAGCAGTCACGCCTCTGGGGCCAACGTCCTGACTTTC; size: few; D: -; J: TRBJ2-6; V: TRBV7-9
CDR3: CASSLGVWETYEQYF; DNA: TGTGCCAGCAGCTTAGGGGTTTGGGAAACCTACGAGCAGTACTTC; size: -; D: -; J: TRBJ2-7; V: TRBV7-6
CDR3: CATSRDWGQSYEQYF; DNA: TGTGCCACCAGCAGAGATTGGGGACAGTCCTACGAGCAGTACTTC; size: few; D: TRBD1; J: TRBJ2-7; V: TRBV15
CDR3: CSASGTSGRWETQYF; DNA: TGCAGTGCTAGCGGGACTAGCGGGAGATGGGAGACCCAGTACTTC; size: -; D: TRBD2; J: TRBJ2-5; V: TRBV20-1
CDR3: CASSRVTSGRAGLLTETQYF; DNA: TGTGCCAGCAGCCGAGTTACTAGCGGGAGGGCCGGTCTCTTAACAGAGACCCAGTACTTC; size: -; D: TRBD2; J: TRBJ2-5; V: TRBV7-9
CDR3: CASSSTEPTGLETQYF; DNA: TGTGCCAGCAGCTCAACCGAACCGACAGGGTTAGAGACCCAGTACTTC; size: few; D: TRBD1; J: TRBJ2-5; V: TRBV7-9
CDR3: CSVHGGASYEQYF; DNA: TGCAGCGTTCATGGGGGTGCCTCCTACGAGCAGTACTTC; size: few; D: -; J: TRBJ2-7; V: TRBV29-1
CDR3: CASSQGIRSSYEQYF; DNA: TGCGCCAGCAGCCAAGGAATTAGGAGCTCCTACGAGCAGTACTTC; size: -; D: -; J: TRBJ2-7; V: TRBV4-1